This T cell receptor beta chain was sequenced during a study of Graves' ophthalmopathy and Graves' hyperthyroidism. RNA served as the template for amplifying TCR beta CDR3 regions. First-round RT-PCR with HTBI primers preceded a second-round multiplex PCR. TCRdb used MiXCR to reprocess the multiplex PCR reads, holding one entry per CDR3 protein. There are around 520,000 distinct CDR3 sequences in the sample; less than 40% occur only once, and about 4.6% lies in the top ten. This clonotype was seen more than once but under ten times. The germline V gene has CDR1 MDHEN and CDR2 SYDVKM. Trimming removed 6 bases from V and 8 bases from J; junction bases left unmatched: 8. The CDR3 runs 13 residues.

The rearrangement uses TRBV28 and TRBJ1-2; 8 bases map to TRBD1. This clonotype was obtained from an adult man with Graves' hyperthyroidism. What was sequenced was peripheral blood or thyroid tissue (not recorded which). The CDR3 reads CASREWTGRGYTF. The CDR3 DNA is TGTGCCAGCAGGGAATGGACAGGGCGAGGCTACACCTTC.